This T cell receptor beta chain was recovered during a study of control samples from healthy donors and cancer patients. CDR1 and CDR2 from the germline V gene are MNHNS and SASEGT. This CDR3 comprises 16 residues. J gave up 4 bases and V 2 bases, and 9 bases lay outside the gene matches. The repertoire was sequenced with immunoSEQ multiplex PCR; TCRdb's copy has only in-frame clones and lacks some. Of about 100,000 clones in the sample, around 80% were seen once. In its sample, this clone was seen once. This TCR was recovered from a man between 18 and 29 years old in good health. The sample comprised blood. V and J are TRBV6-1 and TRBJ1-2, with 8 nucleotides matching TRBD1. CDR3 amino acids: CASSEKGGTGPYGYTF. The DNA of the CDR3 is TGTGCCAGCAGTGAAAAGGGAGGGACAGGACCCTATGGCTACACCTTC.